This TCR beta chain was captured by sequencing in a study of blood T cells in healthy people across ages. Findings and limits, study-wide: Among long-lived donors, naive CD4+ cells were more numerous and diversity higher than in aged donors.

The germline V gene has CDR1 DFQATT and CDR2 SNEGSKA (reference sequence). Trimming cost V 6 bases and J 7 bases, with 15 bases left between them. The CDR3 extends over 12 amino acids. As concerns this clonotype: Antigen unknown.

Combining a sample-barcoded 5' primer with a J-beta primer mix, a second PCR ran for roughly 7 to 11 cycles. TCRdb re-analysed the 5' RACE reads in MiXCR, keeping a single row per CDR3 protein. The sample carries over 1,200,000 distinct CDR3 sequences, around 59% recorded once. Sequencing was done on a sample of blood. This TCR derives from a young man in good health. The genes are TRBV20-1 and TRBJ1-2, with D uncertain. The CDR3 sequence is CSARIPAGGYTF. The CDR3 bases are TGCAGTGCCCGGATCCCGGCAGGTGGCTACACCTTC.